These T cell receptor beta chains were read from a single sample in a study of STAT3 mutations in large granular lymphocyte leukemia. The data were produced by immunoSEQ multiplex PCR, yet TCRdb's version contains in-frame clones alone and is incomplete. The sample contains approximately 10,000 clones, about 80% of which appear only once. The specimen sequenced was peripheral blood mononuclear cells. Source of these receptors: a man in his sixties with T-cell large granular lymphocyte leukemia. Some clones in this sample may be carry-over from other donors' samples. CDR3s include the opening cysteine and the closing phenylalanine or tryptophan. A D gene is named only where the DNA matches it firmly. Where a row states a size, it is once, few, many or the class of an expanded clone; other rows omit it.

CDR3: CASSLELMGQGWETQYF
DNA: TGCGCCAGCAGCTTGGAACTTATGGGACAGGGGTGGGAGACCCAGTACTTC
D: TRBD1
V: TRBV5-1
J: TRBJ2-5
size: .

CDR3: CASSSPRGGGYEQYF
DNA: TGTGCCAGCAGCTCCCCGCGTGGCGGGGGTTACGAGCAGTACTTC
D: TRBD2
V: TRBV5-6
J: TRBJ2-7
size: .

CDR3: CSAVGSRNTEAFF
DNA: TGCAGCGCTGTAGGCTCTCGGAACACTGAAGCTTTCTTT
D: .
V: TRBV29-1
J: TRBJ1-1
size: .

CDR3: CASSRAFGQSYGYTF
DNA: TGTGCCAGTAGTAGGGCGTTCGGACAATCATATGGCTACACCTTC
D: .
V: TRBV19
J: TRBJ1-2
size: .

CDR3: CSAGITNEKLFF
DNA: TGCAGCGCGGGAATAACTAATGAAAAACTGTTTTTT
D: .
V: TRBV29-1
J: TRBJ1-4
size: few

CDR3: CSAQGQVNEKLFF
DNA: TGCAGCGCCCAGGGACAAGTTAATGAAAAACTGTTTTTT
D: .
V: TRBV29-1
J: TRBJ1-4
size: few

CDR3: CASSSWVAGVRSGELFF
DNA: TGTGCCAGCAGCTCCTGGGTAGCGGGAGTGAGGTCCGGGGAGCTGTTTTTT
D: TRBD2
V: TRBV4-2
J: TRBJ2-2
size: .

CDR3: CASSLAGGGPENTIYF
DNA: TGTGCCAGCAGCTTAGCTGGGGGAGGGCCCGAAAACACCATATATTTT
D: .
V: TRBV7-2
J: TRBJ1-3
size: .

CDR3: CASRPFDTTYEQYF
DNA: TGCGCCAGCAGGCCTTTCGACACGACCTACGAGCAGTACTTC
D: .
V: TRBV4-1
J: TRBJ2-7
size: .

CDR3: CASSLGQGARLDTEAFF
DNA: TGTGCCAGCAGCTTAGGACAGGGGGCGAGATTGGACACTGAAGCTTTCTTT
D: TRBD1
V: TRBV7-9
J: TRBJ1-1
size: .

CDR3: CASSVTGTGEGYTF
DNA: TGTGCCAGCAGTGTTACCGGGACAGGTGAAGGCTACACCTTC
D: TRBD1
V: TRBV25-1
J: TRBJ1-2
size: .

CDR3: CASSLQGWGPYEQYF
DNA: TGCGCCAGCAGCTTACAGGGTTGGGGCCCTTACGAGCAGTACTTC
D: .
V: TRBV5-1
J: TRBJ2-7
size: .

CDR3: CASSFTGGFEAFF
DNA: TGTGCCAGCAGTTTTACAGGGGGGTTTGAAGCTTTCTTT
D: TRBD1
V: TRBV27
J: TRBJ1-1
size: .

CDR3: CASSPRTGGTGEQYF
DNA: TGTGCCAGCTCACCAAGGACAGGGGGGACGGGGGAGCAGTACTTC
D: TRBD1
V: TRBV18
J: TRBJ2-7
size: .

CDR3: CASSWGTSVIQETQYF
DNA: TGTGCCAGCAGCTGGGGGACTAGCGTTATCCAAGAGACCCAGTACTTC
D: TRBD2
V: TRBV7-8
J: TRBJ2-5
size: once

CDR3: CASSMYTPSSYNEQFF
DNA: TGTGCCAGTAGTATGTACACCCCGAGCTCCTACAATGAGCAGTTCTTC
D: .
V: TRBV19
J: TRBJ2-1
size: .

CDR3: CASSQWRRGEQYF
DNA: TGCGCCAGCAGCCAATGGCGGCGAGGGGAGCAGTACTTC
D: .
V: TRBV4-3
J: TRBJ2-7
size: .

CDR3: CASSNSGSSYEQYF
DNA: TGTGCCAGCAGCAATAGCGGGAGTTCCTACGAGCAGTACTTC
D: TRBD2
V: TRBV5-4
J: TRBJ2-7
size: .

CDR3: CASSGDSSDEQFF
DNA: TGTGCCAGCAGTGGGGACAGTAGCGATGAGCAGTTCTTC
D: TRBD1
V: TRBV27
J: TRBJ2-1
size: medium-sized

CDR3: CASSLEGQGAYEQYF
DNA: TGTGCCAGCAGCTTAGAGGGGCAGGGGGCCTACGAGCAGTACTTC
D: TRBD1
V: TRBV7-2
J: TRBJ2-7
size: .